These T cell receptor beta chains were read from a single sample in a study of blood T cell repertoires in COVID-19. The repertoire was sequenced with immunoSEQ multiplex PCR; TCRdb's copy has only in-frame clones and lacks some. The sample includes some 130,000 clones, roughly 88% seen only once; the top ten take around 4.5%. The source material was PBMCs or T cells enriched from blood (not recorded which). All receptors come from a man aged 50-60 years who had recovered from COVID-19. Both conserved end residues are part of each CDR3. The order of the fields is clone size, CDR3 length, D gene, V gene, J gene, CDR3 DNA, CDR3 protein. A D gene is named only where the DNA matches it firmly. Where a row states a size, it is once, few, many or the class of an expanded clone; other rows omit it.

few	12	.	TRBV19	TRBJ1-1	TGTGCCAGTAGTACCCGGACAGATGAAGCTTTCTTT	CASSTRTDEAFF
.	13	.	TRBV5-1	TRBJ2-1	TGCGCCAGCAGATTAATAGCGGACAATGAGCAGTTCTTC	CASRLIADNEQFF
.	14	.	TRBV2	TRBJ1-1	TGTGCCAGCAGTATAGAAGGGGGGAACACTGAAGCTTTCTTT	CASSIEGGNTEAFF
few	15	TRBD1	TRBV4-1	TRBJ2-1	TGCGCCAGCAGCCAAGGGACAGGTGACTACAATGAGCAGTTCTTC	CASSQGTGDYNEQFF
few	15	.	TRBV4-3	TRBJ1-1	TGCGCCAGCAGCCAAGATCCCAACAGAGACACTGAAGCTTTCTTT	CASSQDPNRDTEAFF
.	13	.	TRBV19	TRBJ2-3	TGTGCCAGTAGTATAGGCGGCACAGATACGCAGTATTTT	CASSIGGTDTQYF
.	13	.	TRBV5-6	TRBJ1-6	TGTGCCAGCAGCTTCAAGAGGGTTTCACCCCTCCACTTT	CASSFKRVSPLHF
.	14	.	TRBV28	TRBJ2-7	TGTGCCAGCAGGCTAAACAGGGTAATCTACGAGCAGTACTTC	CASRLNRVIYEQYF
.	14	TRBD1	TRBV7-2	TRBJ1-1	TGTGCCAGCAGCTCAGGACAGGGAAGCACTGAAGCTTTCTTT	CASSSGQGSTEAFF
.	15	TRBD1	TRBV7-6	TRBJ1-2	TGTGCCAGCAGTCACAGGACAGGGTTTGGGTATGGCTACACCTTC	CASSHRTGFGYGYTF
.	13	.	TRBV4-3	TRBJ2-7	TGCGCCAGCAGCCAAGTGAAAGCGACCGAGCAGTACTTC	CASSQVKATEQYF
.	14	.	TRBV19	TRBJ1-1	TGTGCCAGTAGTTCCGGGTGGGTGAACACTGAAGCTTTCTTT	CASSSGWVNTEAFF
.	14	.	TRBV20-1	TRBJ1-2	TGCAGTGCTAGTCTCGGGGAGGGGAACTATGGCTACACCTTC	CSASLGEGNYGYTF
.	17	TRBD1	TRBV4-1	TRBJ2-3	TGCGCCAGCAGCCACCCCGCGGGCAGGGGGCGAAAAGATACGCAGTATTTT	CASSHPAGRGRKDTQYF
.	13	.	TRBV6-2/TRBV6-3	TRBJ1-5	TGTGCCAGCAGTACGCAATTTGAGGAGCCCCAGCATTTT	CASSTQFEEPQHF
.	15	TRBD1	TRBV3-1/TRBV3-2	TRBJ2-3	TGTGCCAGCAGCCAGTGGGACAGAACCACAGATACGCAGTATTTT	CASSQWDRTTDTQYF
.	15	.	TRBV18	TRBJ2-5	TGTGCCAGCTCACCGAACAGCGGTCAACAAGAGACCCAGTACTTC	CASSPNSGQQETQYF
few	13	.	TRBV12-3/TRBV12-4	TRBJ1-5	TGTGCCAGCAGTATGACTCCCAATCAGCCCCAGCATTTT	CASSMTPNQPQHF
.	16	TRBD1	TRBV5-1	TRBJ2-5	TGCGCCAGCAGCTTATCACCGGGACAGGGGATCGAGACCCAGTACTTC	CASSLSPGQGIETQYF
.	12	.	TRBV6-2/TRBV6-3	TRBJ1-5	TGTGCCAGCAGTTTTTGGGGCCAGCCCCAGCATTTT	CASSFWGQPQHF
.	14	.	TRBV6-4	TRBJ1-2	TGTGCCAGCAGTACATTTCCAGGAGGGTATGGCTACACCTTC	CASSTFPGGYGYTF
.	16	.	TRBV7-9	TRBJ1-4	TGTGCCAGCAGCTTAGCAGGGACACGCGCTAATGAAAAACTGTTTTTT	CASSLAGTRANEKLFF
.	15	.	TRBV9	TRBJ1-1	TGTGCCAGCAGGGCGCTGACAGGCCGAGGGACTGAAGCTTTCTTT	CASRALTGRGTEAFF
.	14	TRBD1	TRBV28	TRBJ1-2	TGTGCCAGCAGCCCACAGGGGGTAAACTATGGCTACACCTTC	CASSPQGVNYGYTF